This TCR beta chain was profiled in a study of CD8 T cells in ankylosing spondylitis. Quantitative 5'-RACE with molecular barcodes was used to make the TCR beta libraries. TCRdb ran MiXCR on the 5' RACE reads and lists one entry per CDR3 protein. The repertoire holds some 130,000 distinct CDR3 sequences, with 12% to 15% as singletons. Trimming took off 2 bases at V and 1 base at J, with 5 bases between the two ends. The germline gives CDR1 DFQATT, CDR2 SNEGSKA (reference sequence). The CDR3 covers 12 residues. The rearrangement joins TRBV20-1 to TRBJ1-1; D gene ambiguous. Sample: blood, either unsorted or a sorted T cell fraction (not recorded which). The clonotype comes from a female donor with ankylosing spondylitis or in good health (not recorded which). CDR3 sequence reads: CSARRWNTEAFF. The DNA of the CDR3 is TGCAGTGCTAGACGGTGGAACACTGAAGCTTTCTTT.